This T cell receptor beta chain originates from a study of control samples from healthy donors and cancer patients. Assay: immunoSEQ multiplex PCR; the TCRdb copy retains only in-frame clones and omits some. Counted here are tens of thousands of clones, approximately 88% occurring once; the ten biggest clones make up roughly 16%. V lost 5 bases and J lost 2, with 8 bases in between. The length of the CDR3 is 13 residues. CDR1 is LNHDA and CDR2 is SQIVND in the germline V gene (reference sequence). The receptor comes from a man aged 45 to 65 in good health. Sequenced sample: blood. The gene calls are TRBV19 and TRBJ2-3, with D tentatively TRBD1 (6 bases). The CDR3 DNA reads as TGTGCCAGTAGTCAGGGGAACACAGATACGCAGTATTTT. Translating gives CASSQGNTDTQYF.